These 10 T cell receptor beta chains share one sample of origin, sequenced in a study of graft-versus-host responses after intestinal transplantation. Here immunoSEQ multiplex PCR was the method, and the copy in TCRdb shows in-frame clones only, minus some. This table has roughly 28,000 clones, roughly 85% appearing once. The specimen comprised PBMCs, sampled around 62 weeks after intestinal transplantation. These receptors all stem from a human patient who received an intestinal transplant, so some T cells may come from the graft donor.

The chain carries TRBV18 and TRBJ1-4; no clear D. Germline CDR1 is KGHSH and CDR2 is LQKENI. Trimming took 2 bases from V and 4 from J, leaving 5 bases between them. The CDR3 has 13 residues. The CDR3 DNA follows: TGTGCCAGCTCACCAAGCAGTAATGAAAAACTGTTTTTT. It codes for CASSPSSNEKLFF.

The chain links TRBV6-6 to TRBJ2-1, with TRBD2 as a possible D gene (5 bases). The CDR3 sequence is 15 residues long. The V and J ends lost 0 bases and 3 bases respectively, with 9 bases between them. Germline CDR1 reads MNHNY; CDR2 reads SVGAGI (reference sequence). The CDR3 bases are TGTGCCAGCAGTTACTCGACCGGACTCTACAATGAGCAGTTCTTC. Protein sequence: CASSYSTGLYNEQFF.

The chain recombines TRBV7-2 with TRBJ2-1; the D gene could be TRBD1 or TRBD2 (5 bases each). There are 17 residues in the CDR3. Germline lookup yields CDR1 SGHTA and CDR2 FQGNSA. Trimming cost V 5 bases and J 7 bases, with 24 bases left between them. The CDR3: CASSPTLLGARGNEQFF. In DNA, the CDR3 is TGTGCCAGCAGCCCAACATTACTAGGGGCCCGTGGGAATGAGCAGTTCTTC.

A note on this clone: This specimen includes other DNA sequences encoding the same CDR3. The chain couples TRBV20-1 to TRBJ1-1; D is undetermined. The CDR3 has 11 residues. Deletions cut 4 bases from V and 1 base from J, with 4 bases between. Germline values: CDR1 DFQATT, CDR2 SNEGSKA (reference sequence). The CDR3 here is CSATPNTEAFF. Written as DNA, the CDR3 is TGCAGTGCTACACCGAACACTGAAGCTTTCTTT.

The chain couples TRBV6-5 to TRBJ2-7; the match to TRBD1 covers 11 bases. With 2 bases clipped from V and 6 bases from J, the junction kept 0 bases outside the gene matches. The CDR3 consists of 13 residues. Germline-derived CDR1 and CDR2 are MNHEY and SVGAGI. The CDR3 DNA reads TGTGCCAGCAGTTACGGGACAGGGGGCGAGCAGTACTTC. Residues: CASSYGTGGEQYF.

The V call is TRBV6-5, the J call TRBJ2-5; perhaps TRBD1 as D (6 bases). Trimming cost V 8 bases and J 6 bases, with 13 bases left between them. Germline V lookup: CDR1 MNHEY, CDR2 SVGAGI. The CDR3 sequence is 12 residues long. The CDR3 coding sequence is TGTGCCAGCGGGGGCGCACGGAAGACCCAGTACTTC. Protein: CASGGARKTQYF.

The rearrangement uses TRBV14 and TRBJ2-3, with D perhaps TRBD2 (5 bases). The CDR3 extends over 16 amino acids. V lost 1 base and J lost 1, with 12 bases in between. CDR1 is SGHDN and CDR2 is FVKESK in the germline V gene. CDR3 protein: CASSQGGYTRTDTQYF. The DNA for the CDR3 is TGTGCCAGCAGCCAAGGCGGGTACACCCGCACAGATACGCAGTATTTT.

J is TRBJ2-2 and V is TRBV7-3, with TRBD2 matching over 9 bases. Germline V CDR1 and CDR2: SGHTA, FQGTGA. Trimming cost V 1 base and J 7 bases; bases outside gene matches: 1. CDR3 size: 14 residues. In DNA, the CDR3 is TGTGCCAGCAGCTTAAGGCGGGAGGGCGGGGAGCTGTTTTTT. It codes for CASSLRREGGELFF.

This chain connects TRBV25-1 to TRBJ1-6; D remains ambiguous. This CDR3 contains 12 residues. V lost 3 bases and J 3 bases, leaving 0 bases between the germline ends. Germline V gene sequence: CDR1 MGHDK, CDR2 SYGVNS. CDR3 DNA: TGTGCCAGCAGTGACTATAATTCACCCCTCCACTTT. Its protein is CASSDYNSPLHF.

The CDR3 coding sequence is TGTGCCAGCAGTGACGACCGGGACAGCCATGGCTACACCTTC. The encoded protein is CASSDDRDSHGYTF. J is TRBJ1-2 and V is TRBV6-1, with 7 positions matching TRBD1. From germline, CDR1 is MNHNS and CDR2 SASEGT. V gave up 3 bases and J gave up 6 bases; unmatched junction bases: 7. CDR3 size: 14 residues.